The source of this TCR beta chain is a study of graft-versus-host responses after intestinal transplantation. Across the study: Induction using anti-thymocyte globulin, followed by tacrolimus and steroids for two to three years, was given to all recipients.

Concerning this clone itself: Its antigen is undetermined.

The germline V and J ends were trimmed by 8 bases and 1 base, with 15 bases remaining between them. Germline V gives CDR1 MDHEN, CDR2 SYDVKM. This CDR3 spans 14 amino acids. Data came from immunoSEQ multiplex PCR; TCRdb stores just in-frame clones and leaves some out. In the table there are over 120,000 clones, 92% of which are singletons. This clonotype was obtained from a human donor who received an intestinal transplant. Sequencing was performed on unstimulated CD4+ T cells sorted from spleen or lymph node cells, taken before intestinal transplant. The chain employs TRBV28 and TRBJ2-7; possible D gene TRBD2, 6 bases. CDR3 region: CASLISGKSYEQYF. For the CDR3, the DNA is TGTGCCAGCCTAATTAGCGGCAAATCCTACGAGCAGTACTTC.